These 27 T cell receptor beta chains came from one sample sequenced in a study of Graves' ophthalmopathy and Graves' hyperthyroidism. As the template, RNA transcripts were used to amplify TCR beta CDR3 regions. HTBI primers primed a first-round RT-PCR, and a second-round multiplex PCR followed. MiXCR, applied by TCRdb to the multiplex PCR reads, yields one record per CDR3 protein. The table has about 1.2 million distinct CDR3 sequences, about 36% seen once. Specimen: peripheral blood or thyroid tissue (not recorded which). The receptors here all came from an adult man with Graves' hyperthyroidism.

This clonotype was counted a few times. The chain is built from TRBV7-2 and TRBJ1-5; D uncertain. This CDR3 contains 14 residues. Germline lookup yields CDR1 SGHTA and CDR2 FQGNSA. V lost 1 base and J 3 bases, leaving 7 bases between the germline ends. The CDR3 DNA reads TGTGCCAGCAGCTTAGAACGGAACAATCAGCCCCAGCATTTT. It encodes CASSLERNNQPQHF.

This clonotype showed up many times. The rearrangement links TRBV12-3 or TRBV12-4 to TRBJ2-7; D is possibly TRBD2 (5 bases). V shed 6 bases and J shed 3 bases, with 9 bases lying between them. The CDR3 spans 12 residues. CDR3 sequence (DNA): TGTGCCAGCAGCACCCGGGACTACGAGCAGTACTTC. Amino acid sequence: CASSTRDYEQYF.

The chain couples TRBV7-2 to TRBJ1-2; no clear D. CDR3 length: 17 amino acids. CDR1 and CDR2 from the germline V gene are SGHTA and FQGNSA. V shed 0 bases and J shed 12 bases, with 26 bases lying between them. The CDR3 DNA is TGTGCCAGCAGCTTAGCGCCTCACGGCAGGCTCCACTCTGGAAACACCTTC. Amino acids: CASSLAPHGRLHSGNTF.

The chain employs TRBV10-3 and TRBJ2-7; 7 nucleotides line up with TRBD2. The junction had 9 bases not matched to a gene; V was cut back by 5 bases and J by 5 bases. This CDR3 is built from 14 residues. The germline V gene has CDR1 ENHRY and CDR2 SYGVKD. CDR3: CAISLVKRGDEQYF. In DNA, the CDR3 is TGTGCCATCAGTTTAGTTAAGCGGGGAGACGAGCAGTACTTC.

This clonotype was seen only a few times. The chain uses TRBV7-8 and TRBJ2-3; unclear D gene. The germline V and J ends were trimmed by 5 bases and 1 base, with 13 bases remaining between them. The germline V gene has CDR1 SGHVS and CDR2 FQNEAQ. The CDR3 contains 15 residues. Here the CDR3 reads CASSERGRGTDTQYF. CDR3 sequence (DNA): TGTGCCAGCAGCGAGCGCGGCCGGGGCACAGATACGCAGTATTTT.

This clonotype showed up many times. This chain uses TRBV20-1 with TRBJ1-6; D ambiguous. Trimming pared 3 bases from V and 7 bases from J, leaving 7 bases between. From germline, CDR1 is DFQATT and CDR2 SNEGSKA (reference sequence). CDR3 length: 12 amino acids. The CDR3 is CSARALNSPLHF. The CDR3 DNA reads TGCAGTGCTAGGGCCCTCAATTCACCCCTCCACTTT.

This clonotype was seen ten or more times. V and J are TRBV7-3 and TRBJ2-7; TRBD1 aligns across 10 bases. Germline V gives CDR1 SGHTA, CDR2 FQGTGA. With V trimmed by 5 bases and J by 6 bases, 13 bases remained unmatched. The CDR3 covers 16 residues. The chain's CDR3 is CASSPDHRGQGTEQYF. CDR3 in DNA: TGTGCCAGCAGCCCAGACCACAGGGGACAGGGGACCGAGCAGTACTTC.

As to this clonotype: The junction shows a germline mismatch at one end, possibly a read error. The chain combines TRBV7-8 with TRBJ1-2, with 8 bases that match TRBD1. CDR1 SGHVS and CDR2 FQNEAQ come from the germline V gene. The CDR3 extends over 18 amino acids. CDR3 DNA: TGTGCCAGTAGCTTGTCCACCTGGGCGGACAGGGACGTCTATGGCTACACCTTC. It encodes CASSLSTWADRDVYGYTF.

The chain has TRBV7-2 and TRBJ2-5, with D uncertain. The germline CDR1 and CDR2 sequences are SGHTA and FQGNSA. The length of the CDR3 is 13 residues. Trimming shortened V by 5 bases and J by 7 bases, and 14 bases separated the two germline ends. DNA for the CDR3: TGTGCCAGCAGCCCCCCGCTTGTGGGGACCCAGTACTTC. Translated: CASSPPLVGTQYF.

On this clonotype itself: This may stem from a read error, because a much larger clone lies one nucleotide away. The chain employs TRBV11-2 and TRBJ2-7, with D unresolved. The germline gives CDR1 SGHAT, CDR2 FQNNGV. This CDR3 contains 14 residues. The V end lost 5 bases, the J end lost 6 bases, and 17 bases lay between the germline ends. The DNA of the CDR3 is TGTGCCAGCAGCCAACGGGCTTCTAGAGGCGAGCAGTACTTC. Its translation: CASSQRASRGEQYF.

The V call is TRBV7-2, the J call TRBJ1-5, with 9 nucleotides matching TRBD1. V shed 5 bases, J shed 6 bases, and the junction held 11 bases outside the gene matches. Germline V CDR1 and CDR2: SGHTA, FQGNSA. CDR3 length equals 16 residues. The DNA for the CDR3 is TGTGCCAGCAGCCCAACGGCCAGACAGGGGGTTCAGCCCCAGCATTTT. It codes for CASSPTARQGVQPQHF.

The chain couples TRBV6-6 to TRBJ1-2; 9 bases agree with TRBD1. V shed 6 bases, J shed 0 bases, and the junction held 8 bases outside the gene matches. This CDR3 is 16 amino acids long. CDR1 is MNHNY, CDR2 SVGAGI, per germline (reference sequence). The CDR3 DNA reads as TGTGCCAGCAGCACCCCCGGACAGGGGACTAACTATGGCTACACCTTC. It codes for CASSTPGQGTNYGYTF.

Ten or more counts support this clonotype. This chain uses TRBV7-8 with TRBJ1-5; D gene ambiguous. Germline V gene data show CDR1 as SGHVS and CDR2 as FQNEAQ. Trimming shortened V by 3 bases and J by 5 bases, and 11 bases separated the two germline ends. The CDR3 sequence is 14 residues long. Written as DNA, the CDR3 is TGTGCCAGCAGCTTGAGCAGAAGTGATCAGCCCCAGCATTTT. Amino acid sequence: CASSLSRSDQPQHF.

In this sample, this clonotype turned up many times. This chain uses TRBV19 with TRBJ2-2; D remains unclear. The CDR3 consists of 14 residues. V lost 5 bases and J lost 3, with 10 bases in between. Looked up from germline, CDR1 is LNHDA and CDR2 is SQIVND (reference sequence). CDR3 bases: TGTGCCAGTAGTTTCCGAACCTACACCGGGGAGCTGTTTTTT. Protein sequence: CASSFRTYTGELFF.

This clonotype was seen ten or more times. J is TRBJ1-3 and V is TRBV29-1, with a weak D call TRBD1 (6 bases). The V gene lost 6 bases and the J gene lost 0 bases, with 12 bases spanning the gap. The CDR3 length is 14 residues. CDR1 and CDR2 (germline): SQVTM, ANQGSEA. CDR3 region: CSVGLGHSGNTIYF. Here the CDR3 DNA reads TGCAGCGTCGGGTTGGGACACTCTGGAAACACCATATATTTT.

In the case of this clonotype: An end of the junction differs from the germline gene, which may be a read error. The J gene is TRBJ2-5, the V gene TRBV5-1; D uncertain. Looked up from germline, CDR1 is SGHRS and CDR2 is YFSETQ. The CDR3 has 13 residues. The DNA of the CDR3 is TGTGCCAGCATGGGGTATGCGAGGGAGACCCAGTACTTC. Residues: CASMGYARETQYF.

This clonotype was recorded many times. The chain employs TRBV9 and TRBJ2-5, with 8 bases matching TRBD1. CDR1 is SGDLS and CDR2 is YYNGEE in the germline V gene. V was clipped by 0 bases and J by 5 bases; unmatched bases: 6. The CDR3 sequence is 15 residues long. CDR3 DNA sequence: TGTGCCAGCAGCGTAGATAGCCGACAGGGGGAGACCCAGTACTTC. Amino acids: CASSVDSRQGETQYF.

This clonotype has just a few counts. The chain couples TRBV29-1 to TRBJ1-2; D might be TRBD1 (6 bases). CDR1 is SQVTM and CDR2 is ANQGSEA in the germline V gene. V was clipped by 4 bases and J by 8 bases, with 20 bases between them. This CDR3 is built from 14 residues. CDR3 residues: CSVVRQEIRWGYTF. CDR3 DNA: TGCAGCGTTGTTCGACAGGAAATCCGGTGGGGCTACACCTTC.

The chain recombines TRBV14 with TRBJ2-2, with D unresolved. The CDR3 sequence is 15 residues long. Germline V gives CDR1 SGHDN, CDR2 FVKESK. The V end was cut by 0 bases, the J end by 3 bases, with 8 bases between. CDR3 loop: CASSQDPRDTGELFF. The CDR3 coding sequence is TGTGCCAGCAGCCAAGACCCCAGAGACACCGGGGAGCTGTTTTTT. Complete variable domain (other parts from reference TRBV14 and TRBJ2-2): EAGVTQFPSHSVIEKGQTVTLRCDPISGHDNLYWYRRVMGKEIKFLLHFVKESKQDESGMPNNRFLAERTGGTYSTLKVQPAELEDSGVYFCASSQDPRDTGELFFGEGSRLTVL.

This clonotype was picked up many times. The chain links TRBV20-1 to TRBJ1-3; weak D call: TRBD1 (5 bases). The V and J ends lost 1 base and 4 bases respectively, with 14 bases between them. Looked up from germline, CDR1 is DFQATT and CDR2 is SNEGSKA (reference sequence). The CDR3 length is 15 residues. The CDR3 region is CSARAAGAYGNTIYF. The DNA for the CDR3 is TGCAGTGCTAGAGCAGCCGGGGCATACGGAAACACCATATATTTT.

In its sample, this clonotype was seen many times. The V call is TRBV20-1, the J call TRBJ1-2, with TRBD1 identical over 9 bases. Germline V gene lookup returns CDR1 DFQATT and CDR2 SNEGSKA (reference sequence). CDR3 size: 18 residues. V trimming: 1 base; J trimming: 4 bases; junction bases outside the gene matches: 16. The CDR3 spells CSARATGTGNRLGYGYTF. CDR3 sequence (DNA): TGCAGTGCTAGAGCTACCGGGACAGGGAACCGACTTGGCTATGGCTACACCTTC.

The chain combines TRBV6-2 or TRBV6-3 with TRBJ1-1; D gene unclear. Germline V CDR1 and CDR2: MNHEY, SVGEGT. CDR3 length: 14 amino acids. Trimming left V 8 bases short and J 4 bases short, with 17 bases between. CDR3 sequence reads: CASLEDGVRTEAFF. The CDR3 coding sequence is TGTGCCAGCCTGGAAGACGGAGTTCGCACTGAAGCTTTCTTT.

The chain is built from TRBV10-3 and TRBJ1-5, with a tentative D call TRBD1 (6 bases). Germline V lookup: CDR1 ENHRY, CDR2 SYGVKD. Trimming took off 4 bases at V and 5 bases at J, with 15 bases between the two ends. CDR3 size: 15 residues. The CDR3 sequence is CAISGTGGAYQPQHF. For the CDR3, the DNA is TGTGCCATCAGTGGTACCGGGGGCGCATATCAGCCCCAGCATTTT.

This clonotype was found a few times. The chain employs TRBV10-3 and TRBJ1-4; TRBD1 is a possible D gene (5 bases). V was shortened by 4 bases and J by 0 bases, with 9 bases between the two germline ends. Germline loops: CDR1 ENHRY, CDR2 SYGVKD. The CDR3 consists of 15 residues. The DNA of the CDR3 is TGTGCCATCAGTGGAGGGGCTGCAACTAATGAAAAACTGTTTTTT. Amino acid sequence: CAISGGAATNEKLFF.

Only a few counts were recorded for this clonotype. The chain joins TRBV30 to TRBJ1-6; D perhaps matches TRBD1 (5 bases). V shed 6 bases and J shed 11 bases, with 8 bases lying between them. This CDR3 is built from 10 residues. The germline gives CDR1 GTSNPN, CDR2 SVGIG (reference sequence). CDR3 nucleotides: TGTGCCTGTGACAGCACACCCCTCCACTTT. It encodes CACDSTPLHF.

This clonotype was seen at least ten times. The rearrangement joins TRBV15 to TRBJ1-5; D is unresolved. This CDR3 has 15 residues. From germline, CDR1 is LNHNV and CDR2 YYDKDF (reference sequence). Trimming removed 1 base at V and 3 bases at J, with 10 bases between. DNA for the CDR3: TGTGCCACCAGCAGAGGCCCGGGCTACAATCAGCCCCAGCATTTT. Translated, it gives CATSRGPGYNQPQHF.

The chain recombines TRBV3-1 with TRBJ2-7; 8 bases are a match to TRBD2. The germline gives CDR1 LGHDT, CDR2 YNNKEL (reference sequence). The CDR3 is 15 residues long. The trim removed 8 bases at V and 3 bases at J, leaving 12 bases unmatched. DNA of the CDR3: TGTGCCAGCGGCGTTCCGCGGGGGGAGTACTACGAGCAGTACTTC. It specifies CASGVPRGEYYEQYF.